Below are 28 T cell receptor beta chains sequenced from a single sample in a study of human T cells and chemical hapten exposure. Specified time point: patch test 2, 6 weeks after DPC sensitization. The treatment here: therapeutic diphenylcyclopropenone sensitization with weekly scalp DPC. A single record per CDR3 protein comes from TCRdb applying MiXCR to the RACE reads. Among 360,000 or so distinct CDR3 sequences listed, about 6% were seen once. Material: whole blood, obtained in connection with sensitization to the hapten diphenylcyclopropenone (DPC). All receptors derive from a woman aged 18-30 years with alopecia areata. Some clones in this sample may be carry-over from other donors' samples.

This clonotype was counted many times. The CDR3 spells CSAPVGAGEPYNEQFF. The CDR3 DNA reads as TGCAGTGCACCTGTCGGCGCGGGGGAACCCTACAATGAGCAGTTCTTC. The chain recombines TRBV20-1 with TRBJ2-1; the match to TRBD2 covers 7 bases. Germline lookup yields CDR1 DFQATT and CDR2 SNEGSKA (reference sequence). There are 16 residues in the CDR3. Losses at the gene ends were 6 bases for V and 2 bases for J; bases not matched to a gene: 13.

This clonotype occurred many times. The chain joins TRBV29-1 to TRBJ1-2; no definite D call. This CDR3 comprises 15 residues. Trimming shortened V by 0 bases and J by 8 bases, and 19 bases separated the two germline ends. CDR1 is SQVTM and CDR2 is ANQGSEA in the germline V gene. CDR3 sequence (DNA): TGCAGCGTTGAAGAGGCCCCACAAGGGTTAGGCGGCTACACCTTC. Translating it yields CSVEEAPQGLGGYTF.

V usage is TRBV20-1 and J usage is TRBJ2-3; 7 bases match TRBD2. Germline V CDR1 and CDR2: DFQATT, SNEGSKA (reference sequence). With 3 bases clipped from V and 6 bases from J, the junction kept 3 bases outside the gene matches. There are 12 residues in the CDR3. CDR3 sequence reads: CSASGGRDTQYF. As DNA, the CDR3 is TGCAGTGCTAGCGGGGGGAGGGATACGCAGTATTTT.

Many counts were recorded for this clonotype. The chain carries TRBV7-9 and TRBJ2-1; the match to TRBD2 covers 14 bases. Germline V gene sequence: CDR1 SEHNR, CDR2 FQNEAQ (reference sequence). The CDR3 loop spans 15 amino acids. V shed 5 bases, J shed 7 bases, and the junction held 4 bases outside the gene matches. The CDR3 loop is CASSMTSGGANEQFF. In DNA, the CDR3 is TGTGCCAGCAGCATGACTAGCGGGGGGGCTAATGAGCAGTTCTTC.

This clonotype was observed at least ten times. The rearrangement uses TRBV29-1 and TRBJ2-2, with D tentatively TRBD1 (6 bases). V was trimmed by 3 bases and J by 1 base, leaving 9 bases between them. Germline assignment: CDR1 SQVTM and CDR2 ANQGSEA. The CDR3 runs 14 residues. CDR3 loop: CSVEVQGNTGELFF. CDR3 nucleotides: TGCAGCGTTGAGGTACAGGGGAACACCGGGGAGCTGTTTTTT.

The J gene is TRBJ1-4, the V gene TRBV2; D is perhaps TRBD1 (5 bases). The CDR3 totals 14 residues. V lost 4 bases to trimming and J lost 6 bases, with 12 bases between them. Germline V gives CDR1 SNHLY, CDR2 FYNNEI. In DNA form, the CDR3 reads TGTGCCAGCAGTGTAACAGGCTATGATGAAAAACTGTTTTTT. Translated, it gives CASSVTGYDEKLFF.

This clonotype was counted ten times or more. The chain is built from TRBV20-1 and TRBJ2-7, with 9 bases that match TRBD2. Germline V gene lookup returns CDR1 DFQATT and CDR2 SNEGSKA (reference sequence). V gave up 4 bases and J gave up 0 bases; unmatched junction bases: 7. CDR3 size: 15 residues. The CDR3 region is CSAIELAGDSYEQYF. Here the CDR3 DNA reads TGCAGTGCTATCGAACTAGCGGGCGACTCCTACGAGCAGTACTTC.

Many counts were recorded for this clonotype. The chain uses TRBV5-4 and TRBJ1-1, with a possible D match to TRBD1 (6 bases). Trimming took 4 bases from V and 0 from J, leaving 13 bases between them. The CDR3 totals 15 residues. CDR1 and CDR2 from the germline V gene are SGHNT and YYREEE (reference sequence). The DNA for the CDR3 is TGTGCCAGCAGCCCGATACAGGGCATGAACACTGAAGCTTTCTTT. This encodes CASSPIQGMNTEAFF.

This clonotype came up a few times. J is TRBJ2-3 and V is TRBV6-5; TRBD1 matches at 9 bases. Germline CDR1 MNHEY, CDR2 SVGAGI. This CDR3 region has 16 residues. V gave up 4 bases and J gave up 0 bases; unmatched junction bases: 5. Here the CDR3 reads CASSSSTGGSTDTQYF. CDR3 bases: TGTGCCAGCAGTTCCTCGACAGGGGGTAGCACAGATACGCAGTATTTT.

This clonotype was found many times. The rearrangement links TRBV20-1 to TRBJ1-2; TRBD1 matches 10 bases. Germline CDR1 reads DFQATT; CDR2 reads SNEGSKA (reference sequence). Trimming removed 6 bases from V and 6 bases from J; junction bases left unmatched: 10. CDR3 length equals 14 residues. CDR3 protein: CSAGQGVAEDGYTF. CDR3 nucleotides: TGCAGTGCCGGACAGGGGGTAGCTGAGGATGGCTACACCTTC.

This clonotype was counted between two and nine times. The rearrangement links TRBV14 to TRBJ2-5; D uncertain. CDR1 SGHDN and CDR2 FVKESK come from the germline V gene. V lost 5 bases, J lost 0 bases, and 16 bases lay in between. The CDR3 contains 16 residues. CDR3 amino acids: CASSSRRYGYQETQYF. CDR3 bases: TGTGCCAGCAGCTCCCGGCGGTACGGCTACCAAGAGACCCAGTACTTC.

This clonotype was detected ten times or more. The genes are TRBV10-3 and TRBJ1-1; no firm D call. CDR1 ENHRY and CDR2 SYGVKD come from the germline V gene. V was trimmed by 3 bases and J by 11 bases, leaving 16 bases between them. This CDR3 comprises 13 residues. CDR3 nucleotide sequence: TGTGCCATCAGTGAACGAGAGGGTTTAGCGGCTTTCTTT. It specifies CAISEREGLAAFF.

This clonotype has a count of ten or more. This sequence joins TRBV29-1 and TRBJ2-5; 9 nucleotides match TRBD1. The CDR3 sequence is 15 residues long. The V segment lost 0 bases and the J segment 4 bases; nucleotides outside the gene matches: 6. Germline V gives CDR1 SQVTM, CDR2 ANQGSEA. The CDR3 sequence is CSVEERTGVGETQYF. In DNA form, the CDR3 reads TGCAGCGTTGAAGAGAGGACAGGGGTCGGAGAGACCCAGTACTTC. The variable domain in full, with the rest retrieved from reference TRBV29-1 and TRBJ2-5, is SAVISQKPSRDICQRGTSLTIQCQVDSQVTMMFWYRQQPGQSLTLIATANQGSEATYESGFVIDKFPISRPNLTFSTLTVSNMSPEDSSIYLCSVEERTGVGETQYFGPGTRLLVL.

This clonotype showed up just a few times. V usage is TRBV27 and J usage is TRBJ2-1, with D possibly called TRBD1 or TRBD2 (5 bases each). The V end was cut by 9 bases, the J end by 6 bases, with 15 bases between. Germline V gene lookup returns CDR1 MNHEY and CDR2 SMNVEV (reference sequence). The CDR3 totals 13 residues. CDR3 residues: CASQGRGPNEQFF. DNA for the CDR3: TGTGCCAGTCAGGGCCGGGGACCCAATGAGCAGTTCTTC.

The chain carries TRBV9 and TRBJ2-5; D possibly uses TRBD1 or TRBD2 (5 bases each). CDR1 SGDLS and CDR2 YYNGEE come from the germline V gene. This CDR3 comprises 16 residues. Trimming pared 1 base from V and 0 bases from J, leaving 13 bases between. The CDR3 nucleotides are TGTGCCAGCAGCGTAACCGGGACGCCGTACCAAGAGACCCAGTACTTC. Its translation: CASSVTGTPYQETQYF.

In its sample, this clonotype was seen many times. The chain carries TRBV27 and TRBJ1-6, with D perhaps TRBD1 (6 bases). CDR1 is MNHEY and CDR2 is SMNVEV in the germline V gene (reference sequence). The V gene lost 2 bases and the J gene lost 7 bases, with 24 bases spanning the gap. The CDR3 runs 19 residues. CDR3 region: CASSLKLSALSRGNSPLHF. Written as DNA, the CDR3 is TGTGCCAGCAGTTTAAAGTTGTCTGCTCTCTCGAGGGGGAATTCACCCCTCCACTTT.

This clonotype was seen a handful of times. The gene calls are TRBV10-3 and TRBJ1-2; D remains unclear. V was clipped by 2 bases and J by 4 bases, with 8 bases between them. The CDR3 length is 13 residues. The V gene's germline CDR1 is ENHRY and CDR2 SYGVKD. The CDR3 loop is CAISEKAAYGYTF. The CDR3 bases are TGTGCCATCAGTGAGAAGGCGGCCTATGGCTACACCTTC.

This clonotype has more than one count but fewer than ten. This chain links TRBV6-6 with TRBJ2-4; possibly TRBD2 for D (6 bases). This CDR3 region has 14 residues. Germline CDR1 reads MNHNY; CDR2 reads SVGAGI (reference sequence). Trimming took off 0 bases at V and 8 bases at J, with 11 bases between the two ends. The CDR3 DNA follows: TGTGCCAGCAGTTACTCGTCGGGACTTGACATTCAGTACTTC. This translates into CASSYSSGLDIQYF.

This clonotype was counted at least ten times. The rearrangement uses TRBV2 and TRBJ1-2, with no clear D. Germline loops: CDR1 SNHLY, CDR2 FYNNEI. The CDR3 has 12 amino acids. Trimming removed 1 base from V and 5 bases from J, with 5 bases in between. The CDR3 coding sequence is TGTGCCAGCAGTGAAGGGAATTATGGCTACACCTTC. Translating it yields CASSEGNYGYTF.

The chain is built from TRBV5-1 and TRBJ2-5; TRBD2 matches at 9 bases. CDR1 and CDR2 (germline): SGHRS, YFSETQ. The CDR3 runs to 14 residues. J gave up 5 bases and V 6 bases, and 8 bases lay outside the gene matches. CDR3 bases: TGCGCCAGCACCCTTGCGGGGGGGCAGGAGACCCAGTACTTC. Encoded protein: CASTLAGGQETQYF.

This clonotype was picked up a small number of times. The chain recombines TRBV7-2 with TRBJ1-1, with a tentative D call TRBD1 (5 bases). Germline CDR1 reads SGHTA; CDR2 reads FQGNSA. The CDR3 is made up of 15 amino acids. V lost 0 bases, J lost 0 bases, and 8 bases lay in between. As DNA, the CDR3 is TGTGCCAGCAGCTTAGCGGGACTGCTGAACACTGAAGCTTTCTTT. Translation gives CASSLAGLLNTEAFF.

The CDR3 DNA reads TGCAGTGCGAGGACCCAGGGGACAGATACGCAGTATTTT. This gives the protein CSARTQGTDTQYF. The chain is built from TRBV20-1 and TRBJ2-3; TRBD1 might be the D (6 bases). The CDR3 is made up of 13 amino acids. Between the trimmed V and J ends, which lost 6 bases and 3 bases, there was a span of 13 bases. The germline gives CDR1 DFQATT, CDR2 SNEGSKA (reference sequence).

On this clonotype itself: One base away lies a much larger clone, so this may be a sequencing read error. The chain uses TRBV12-3 or TRBV12-4 and TRBJ1-1, with D maybe TRBD1 (5 bases). Between the trimmed V and J ends, which lost 8 bases and 0 bases, there was a span of 16 bases. The CDR3 has 15 residues. CDR3 in amino acids: CASRPGQHMNTEAFF. The CDR3 DNA reads TGTGCCAGCCGTCCAGGACAACACATGAACACTGAAGCTTTCTTT.

This clonotype has just a few counts. The chain joins TRBV10-3 to TRBJ2-2, with a possible D match to TRBD2 (6 bases). Trimming removed 8 bases from V and 8 bases from J, with 18 bases in between. The length of the CDR3 is 14 residues. CDR1 and CDR2 from the germline V gene are ENHRY and SYGVKD. CDR3 bases: TGTGCCATCCAGTCCCGGGAGAGGTCGGGGGAGCTGTTTTTT. Translated: CAIQSRERSGELFF.

This clonotype was observed at least ten times. CDR3 loop: CASSPRLGANYGYTF. The CDR3 region has the DNA TGTGCCAGCTCACCACGGCTTGGAGCAAACTATGGCTACACCTTC. The chain is built from TRBV18 and TRBJ1-2, with D hard to call. Germline V gives CDR1 KGHSH, CDR2 LQKENI. The CDR3 has 15 residues. V was shortened by 1 base and J by 2 bases, with 11 bases between the two germline ends.

In this sample, this clonotype turned up many times. The gene calls are TRBV6-5 and TRBJ1-1; TRBD1 aligns across 8 bases. The trim removed 0 bases at V and 11 bases at J, leaving 14 bases unmatched. CDR1 and CDR2 from the germline V gene are MNHEY and SVGAGI. The CDR3 contains 16 residues. Written as DNA, the CDR3 is TGTGCCAGCAGTTACTCGATCGTGGCCAGGGGGCATGAGGCTTTCTTT. This translates into CASSYSIVARGHEAFF.

At least ten counts were recorded for this clonotype. The gene calls are TRBV6-4 and TRBJ2-7; D perhaps matches TRBD2 (5 bases). The V end was cut by 7 bases, the J end by 5 bases, with 21 bases between. Germline values: CDR1 MRHNA, CDR2 SNTAGT. The CDR3 is made up of 15 amino acids. The CDR3 DNA sequence: TGTGCCAGCATAACCGAACTAGGGATCGGCGACGAGCAGTACTTC. Translating it yields CASITELGIGDEQYF.

This clonotype occurred many times. This chain links TRBV14 with TRBJ2-2; D is ambiguous. The germline gives CDR1 SGHDN, CDR2 FVKESK. Trimming took off 1 base at V and 1 base at J, with 13 bases between the two ends. The CDR3 length is 17 residues. DNA for the CDR3: TGTGCCAGCAGCCAAGTTTTAAGGACGGTGAACACCGGGGAGCTGTTTTTT. Residues: CASSQVLRTVNTGELFF.